This record looks at one T cell receptor (beta chain) sequence and its context. Use of 60 Vbeta and 13 Jbeta primers characterized the PCR. Clones were read by immunoSEQ multiplex PCR, and TCRdb kept only the in-frame ones, dropping some. This table holds approximately 220,000 clones, approximately 80% found once. The data belong to a study of cytomegalovirus exposure and HLA in healthy donors. Germline CDR1 and CDR2: MNHEY and SVGAGI. V lost 7 bases and J 8 bases, leaving 14 bases between the germline ends. The CDR3 consists of 12 residues. The receptor comes from a girl between 5 and 17 years old in good health and CMV-seronegative. The V call is TRBV6-5, the J call TRBJ1-1; possible D gene TRBD1, 6 bases. Sequencing used PBMCs. This CDR3 reads CASTSRGLEAFF. Here the CDR3 DNA reads TGTGCCAGCACCTCAAGGGGGTTGGAAGCTTTCTTT.